Below, 19 T cell receptor beta chains from the same sample are listed, as sequenced in a study of shared clonotypes between healthy human individuals. This table comes from immunoSEQ multiplex PCR, and its TCRdb copy is limited to in-frame clones, with some not included. This table holds around 1,100,000 clones, approximately 75% found once. The specimen sequenced was memory CD4+ T cells from PBMCs. Documented subset: CD45RA-negative fraction. The source of these receptors is a man between 18 and 29 years old in good health. Some clones in this sample may be carry-over from other donors' samples.

The chain's CDR3 is CASSPGLALTLKGETQYF. As DNA, the CDR3 is TGCGCCAGCAGCCCGGGACTAGCTCTCACACTCAAGGGAGAGACCCAGTACTTC. The chain carries TRBV5-1 and TRBJ2-5, with 9 bases fitting TRBD2. The CDR3 sequence is 18 residues long. V lost 4 bases to trimming and J lost 4 bases; unmatched junction nucleotides: 17. The germline V gene has CDR1 SGHRS and CDR2 YFSETQ.

CDR3 protein: CASRSWGTNYGYTF. The CDR3 nucleotides read TGTGCCAGCAGGTCCTGGGGGACTAACTATGGCTACACCTTC. The chain recombines TRBV27 with TRBJ1-2; possible D gene TRBD1, 5 bases. The CDR3 has 14 amino acids. V was trimmed by 6 bases and J by 0 bases, leaving 11 bases between them. From germline, CDR1 is MNHEY and CDR2 SMNVEV (reference sequence).

The chain recombines TRBV19 with TRBJ1-5, with D possibly being TRBD1 (6 bases). Germline CDR1 LNHDA, CDR2 SQIVND (reference sequence). V was shortened by 6 bases and J by 1 base, with 19 bases between the two germline ends. CDR3 length: 17 residues. CDR3 DNA: TGTGCCAGTAGGACCCCAGGGGCTGGGGGGAGCAATCAGCCCCAGCATTTT. This gives the protein CASRTPGAGGSNQPQHF. The full variable domain, its missing parts supplied by reference TRBV19 and TRBJ1-5, is DGGITQSPKYLFRKEGQNVTLSCEQNLNHDAMYWYRQDPGQGLRLIYYSQIVNDFQKGDIAEGYSVSREKKESFPLTVTSAQKNPTAFYLCASRTPGAGGSNQPQHFGDGTRLSIL.

The CDR3 sequence: CASSGHAAYEQYF. The CDR3 DNA reads TGTGCCAGCAGTGGCCATGCCGCCTACGAGCAGTACTTC. The chain combines TRBV6-1 with TRBJ2-7; no clear D. This CDR3 comprises 13 residues. Trimming removed 4 bases at V and 2 bases at J, with 9 bases between. The V gene's germline CDR1 is MNHNS and CDR2 SASEGT.

The V and J genes are TRBV7-8 and TRBJ2-3; the match to TRBD1 covers 8 bases. This CDR3 comprises 15 residues. Losses at the gene ends were 5 bases for V and 2 bases for J; bases not matched to a gene: 6. From germline, CDR1 is SGHVS and CDR2 FQNEAQ. The CDR3 coding sequence is TGTGCCAGCAGCCCGTGGACAGGGATCACAGATACGCAGTATTTT. Translated: CASSPWTGITDTQYF.

This chain connects TRBV10-1 to TRBJ2-7, with 10 bases matching TRBD2. The CDR3 spans 14 residues. The germline V gene encodes CDR1 WNHNN and CDR2 SYGVQD (reference sequence). J gave up 5 bases and V 7 bases, and 8 bases lay outside the gene matches. CDR3 sequence reads: CASTSGSGGNEQYF. Written as DNA, the CDR3 is TGCGCCAGCACTAGCGGGAGCGGGGGCAACGAGCAGTACTTC.

This chain joins TRBV2 and TRBJ2-2; 8 bases align to TRBD1. The CDR3 runs to 14 residues. V trimming: 8 bases; J trimming: 2 bases; junction bases outside the gene matches: 4. Per the germline V gene, CDR1 is SNHLY and CDR2 is FYNNEI. CDR3 sequence: CASFTGGNTGELFF. Here the CDR3 DNA reads TGTGCCAGCTTTACAGGGGGAAACACCGGGGAGCTGTTTTTT.

This rearrangement joins TRBV5-1 to TRBJ2-1, with 9 nucleotides matching TRBD1. This CDR3 is 14 amino acids long. V shed 4 bases, J shed 7 bases, and the junction held 6 bases outside the gene matches. Germline V gene lookup returns CDR1 SGHRS and CDR2 YFSETQ. CDR3 bases: TGCGCCAGCAGCGGACTGGGGACAGGGAATGAGCAGTTCTTC. Its protein product is CASSGLGTGNEQFF.

The V call is TRBV6-5, the J call TRBJ2-7; 11 bases line up with TRBD2. Germline lookup yields CDR1 MNHEY and CDR2 SVGAGI. CDR3 length: 15 amino acids. V was pared by 7 bases and J by 2 bases, with 7 bases of the junction left unmatched. This CDR3 is CASTTGTSGTYEQYF. The CDR3 DNA is TGTGCCAGCACCACCGGGACTAGCGGAACCTACGAGCAGTACTTC.

This clone was seen just once. V gene TRBV11-2 combines with J gene TRBJ2-3, with 8 nucleotides matching TRBD2. The CDR3 sequence is 15 residues long. The trim removed 2 bases at V and 1 base at J, leaving 2 bases unmatched. The V gene's germline CDR1 is SGHAT and CDR2 FQNNGV. The CDR3 sequence: CASSLLREGTDTQYF. CDR3 sequence (DNA): TGTGCCAGCAGCTTATTGCGGGAGGGCACAGATACGCAGTATTTT.

This chain's CDR3 is CASSLAGAGETQYF. CDR3 sequence (DNA): TGCGCCAGCAGCTTAGCAGGGGCGGGGGAGACCCAGTACTTC. This chain links TRBV5-1 with TRBJ2-5; D assignment may be TRBD1 or TRBD2 (6 bases each). CDR1 SGHRS and CDR2 YFSETQ come from the germline V gene. The CDR3 is 14 amino acids. The V gene lost 2 bases and the J gene lost 5 bases, with 13 bases spanning the gap.

The chain recombines TRBV7-9 with TRBJ1-2; maybe TRBD1 (5 bases). Germline CDR1 SEHNR, CDR2 FQNEAQ (reference sequence). The CDR3 runs to 12 residues. Trimming cost V 3 bases and J 9 bases, with 11 bases left between them. The CDR3 region is CASSFSQGSYTF. CDR3 DNA sequence: TGTGCCAGCAGCTTCTCCCAGGGCAGCTACACCTTC.

The CDR3 bases are TGTGCCAGCAGTTATGCGTCTAACTATGGCTACACCTTC. Translated, it gives CASSYASNYGYTF. The rearrangement links TRBV6-9 to TRBJ1-2; D is uncertain. The CDR3 runs to 13 residues. The V end lost 2 bases, the J end lost 0 bases, and 4 bases lay between the germline ends. CDR1 and CDR2 from the germline V gene are MNHGY and SVAAGI.

CDR3 region: CASGGHRNQPQHF. The CDR3 coding sequence is TGTGCCAGCGGGGGACACCGCAATCAGCCCCAGCATTTT. The V and J genes are TRBV2 and TRBJ1-5, with a possible D match to TRBD1 (6 bases). CDR1 is SNHLY, CDR2 FYNNEI, per germline. Trimming removed 8 bases at V and 2 bases at J, with 10 bases between. CDR3 length: 13 residues.

This chain connects TRBV6-5 to TRBJ2-7; TRBD1 might be the D (6 bases). Trimming removed 6 bases at V and 2 bases at J, with 17 bases between. CDR1 MNHEY and CDR2 SVGAGI come from the germline V gene. This CDR3 has 15 amino acids. This chain's CDR3 is CASRPNRVRTYEQYF. DNA for the CDR3: TGTGCCAGCAGACCCAACAGGGTCCGAACCTACGAGCAGTACTTC.

This clone was recorded once. The sample carries other DNA sequences with the same CDR3. The rearrangement links TRBV5-1 to TRBJ2-7; D is undetermined. The CDR3 extends over 13 amino acids. Per the germline V gene, CDR1 is SGHRS and CDR2 is YFSETQ. Deletions cut 0 bases from V and 4 bases from J, with 8 bases between. In nucleotides, the CDR3 is TGCGCCAGCAGCTTGGTGGGCAGTTACGAGCAGTACTTC. Translation gives CASSLVGSYEQYF.

The rearrangement uses TRBV19 and TRBJ1-5, with TRBD1 identical over 7 bases. The V and J ends lost 3 bases and 0 bases, in that order; junction bases with no gene match: 11. This CDR3 contains 18 residues. Germline CDR1 reads LNHDA; CDR2 reads SQIVND (reference sequence). This CDR3 is CASSIEGRTGYSNQPQHF. The CDR3 bases are TGTGCCAGTAGTATTGAGGGAAGGACAGGCTATAGCAATCAGCCCCAGCATTTT.

The V call is TRBV19, the J call TRBJ1-4; 8 nucleotides align to TRBD1. Germline loops: CDR1 LNHDA, CDR2 SQIVND (reference sequence). With 5 bases clipped from V and 0 bases from J, the junction kept 8 bases outside the gene matches. CDR3 length: 17 residues. This CDR3 is CASSPPGQAPTNEKLFF. CDR3 DNA: TGTGCCAGTAGTCCACCGGGACAGGCACCAACTAATGAAAAACTGTTTTTT.

Concerning this clone: This specimen includes other DNA sequences encoding the same CDR3. The chain joins TRBV5-1 to TRBJ1-4; D gene uncertain. This CDR3 is 11 amino acids long. Germline lookup yields CDR1 SGHRS and CDR2 YFSETQ. V was trimmed by 4 bases and J by 6 bases, leaving 4 bases between them. Here the CDR3 DNA reads TGCGCCAGCAGCACGGATGAAAAACTGTTTTTT. Protein product: CASSTDEKLFF.